This T cell receptor beta chain was captured by sequencing in a study of blood T cell repertoires in COVID-19. Clones were read by immunoSEQ multiplex PCR, and TCRdb kept only the in-frame ones, dropping some. The sample has some 430,000 clones; about 90% are singletons. Participant-given clinical history determined each cohort assignment. Per the germline V gene, CDR1 is KGHDR and CDR2 is SFDVKD. V lost 7 bases to trimming and J lost 3 bases, with 9 bases between them. CDR3 length: 13 residues. The chain recombines TRBV24-1 with TRBJ2-1; weak D call: TRBD2 (6 bases). The sample was PBMCs or T cells enriched from blood (not recorded which). This TCR was sampled from a man younger than 30 who had recovered from COVID-19. The CDR3 coding sequence is TGTGCCACCAGGGACTACCTCTACAATGAGCAGTTCTTC. Its protein product is CATRDYLYNEQFF.